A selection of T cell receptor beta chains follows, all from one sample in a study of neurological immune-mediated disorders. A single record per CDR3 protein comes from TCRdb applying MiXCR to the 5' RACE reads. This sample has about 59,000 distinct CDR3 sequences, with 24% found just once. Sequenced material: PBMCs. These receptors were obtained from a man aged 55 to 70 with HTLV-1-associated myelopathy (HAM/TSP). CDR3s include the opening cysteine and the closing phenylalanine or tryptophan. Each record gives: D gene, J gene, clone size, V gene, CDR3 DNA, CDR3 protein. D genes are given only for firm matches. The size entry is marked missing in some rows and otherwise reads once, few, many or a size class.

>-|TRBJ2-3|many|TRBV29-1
TGCAGCGTTGATAATCGGGGGCTTCGTGGCACAGATACGCAGTATTTT
CSVDNRGLRGTDTQYF
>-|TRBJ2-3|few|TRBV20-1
TGCAGTGCTAGAAATAGCGAAAGCACAGATACGCAGTATTTT
CSARNSESTDTQYF
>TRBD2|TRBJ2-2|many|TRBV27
TGTGCCAGCAGTTTTGGAGCGGGAGTCGGGGAGCTGTTTTTT
CASSFGAGVGELFF
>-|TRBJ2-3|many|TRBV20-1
TGCAGTGCCCCCACCGGCTTTTTCACAGATACGCAGTATTTT
CSAPTGFFTDTQYF
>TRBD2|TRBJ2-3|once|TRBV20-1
TGCAGTGCTAGAGATAGCGGGAGGCCCCTTGATACGCAGTATTTT
CSARDSGRPLDTQYF
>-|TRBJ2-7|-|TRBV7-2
TGTGCCAGCAGCTTTGGGACGGCGATCTCCTACGAGCAGTACTTC
CASSFGTAISYEQYF
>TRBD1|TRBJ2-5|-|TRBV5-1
TGCGCCAGCAGCTGGGCAGGGACAGGGGTCGAGGAGACCCAGTACTTC
CASSWAGTGVEETQYF
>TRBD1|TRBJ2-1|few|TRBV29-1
TGCAGCGCCCGGACAGGCAGTGCGTTACACAATGAGCAGTTCTTC
CSARTGSALHNEQFF
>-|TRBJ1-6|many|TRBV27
TGTGCCAGCAGTTTAGAGAACGGCTATAATTCACCCCTCCACTTT
CASSLENGYNSPLHF
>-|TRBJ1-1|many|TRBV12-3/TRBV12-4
TGTGCCAGCAATTGGGGGGGTGGTGGCACTGAAGCTTTCTTT
CASNWGGGGTEAFF
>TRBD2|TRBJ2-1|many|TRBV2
TGTGCCAGCAGTGACGGGCCAGGTTTCGAACTCGGGACTAGGGAGTTCTTC
CASSDGPGFELGTREFF
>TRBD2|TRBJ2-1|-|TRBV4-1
TGCGCCAGCAGCCACCCAGGACTAGTGAGTGAGCAGTTCTTC
CASSHPGLVSEQFF
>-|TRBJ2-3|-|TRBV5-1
TGCGCCAGCAGCCTAAGATATTCACGGGGATTATTGCCTAGCACAGATACGCAGTATTTT
CASSLRYSRGLLPSTDTQYF
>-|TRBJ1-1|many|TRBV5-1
TGCGCCAGCAGCGGCGTGGGGGGTATGAACACTGAAGCTTTCTTT
CASSGVGGMNTEAFF
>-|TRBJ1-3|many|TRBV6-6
TGTGCCAGCAGTCCGGGAGTCTCTGGAAACACCATATATTTT
CASSPGVSGNTIYF
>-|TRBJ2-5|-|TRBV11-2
TGTGCCAGCACCCTGGAAGAGACCCAGTACTTC
CASTLEETQYF
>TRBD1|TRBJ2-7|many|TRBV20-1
TGCAGTGTCATACAGGGGAACGAGCAGTACTTC
CSVIQGNEQYF
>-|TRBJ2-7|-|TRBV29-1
TGCAGCGTTGAAGGACAGAAAACCTACGAGCAGTACTTC
CSVEGQKTYEQYF
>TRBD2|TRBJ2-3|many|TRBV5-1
TGCGCCAGCAGCTTGGTGGCTAGCGGGACGGGCACAGATACGCAGTATTTT
CASSLVASGTGTDTQYF
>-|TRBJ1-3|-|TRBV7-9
TGTGCCAGCAGCGTCCTGGGTCTGGACTCTGGAAACACCATATATTTT
CASSVLGLDSGNTIYF
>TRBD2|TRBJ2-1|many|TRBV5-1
TGCGCCAGCAGCTTGGAGCCTAGCGGGGCTTTCAATGAGCAGTTCTTC
CASSLEPSGAFNEQFF
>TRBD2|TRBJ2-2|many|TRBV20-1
TGCAGTGCTAGAGATTTTCAGGCGGGAGGGCCTTTCAGCGAGCTGTTTTTT
CSARDFQAGGPFSELFF
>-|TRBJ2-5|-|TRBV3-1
TGTGCCAGCATCCAACGGGAAAGAGAGACCCAGTACTTC
CASIQRERETQYF
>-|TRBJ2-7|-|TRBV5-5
TGTGCCAGCAGGCAGGGGGGACGGGGTACTTACGAGCAGTACTTC
CASRQGGRGTYEQYF
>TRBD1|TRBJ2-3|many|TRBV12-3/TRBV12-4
TGTGCCAGCAGTTTAAGGGACAGGGGCCCGACAGATACGCAGTATTTT
CASSLRDRGPTDTQYF
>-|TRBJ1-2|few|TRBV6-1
TGTGCCAGCAGTGAAGCGCGGACGGGCAGCGACTATGGCTACACCTTC
CASSEARTGSDYGYTF
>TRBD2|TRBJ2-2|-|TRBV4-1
TGCGCCAGCAGCCACCCCGTGACTAGCGGTAACACCGGGGAGCTGTTTTTT
CASSHPVTSGNTGELFF
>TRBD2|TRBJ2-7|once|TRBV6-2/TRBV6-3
TGTGCCAGCAGTTCTCGCGGGGGACCCCGAACGCTCGAGCAGTACTTC
CASSSRGGPRTLEQYF
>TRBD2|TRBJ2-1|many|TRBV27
TGTGCCAGCAGTTTATGGGGTAGCGGGAGGGTTATTGGTGAGCAGTTCTTC
CASSLWGSGRVIGEQFF
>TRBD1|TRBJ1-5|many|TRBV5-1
TGCGCCAGCAGCTTGGGCCCAGGGGGCGGAGGGGCCCAGCATTTT
CASSLGPGGGGAQHF
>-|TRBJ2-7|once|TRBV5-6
TGTGCCAGCAGCTCTGTTACCGGGACGGTCTCCTACGAGCAGTACTTC
CASSSVTGTVSYEQYF
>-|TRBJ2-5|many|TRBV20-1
TGCAGTGCTACCGGGGCCAAAGGGGGAGAGACCCAGTACTTC
CSATGAKGGETQYF
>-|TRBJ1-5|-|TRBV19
TGTGCCAGTAGTATAAGTGGACCGGAAAGCAATCAGCCCCAGCATTTT
CASSISGPESNQPQHF
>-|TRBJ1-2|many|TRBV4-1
TGCGCCAGCAGCCAAGATTCCCCGCTCGGCTACACCTTC
CASSQDSPLGYTF
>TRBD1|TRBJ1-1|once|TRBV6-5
TGTGCCAGCAGACGGGACAGGGGTAAACCTGAAGCTTTCTTT
CASRRDRGKPEAFF
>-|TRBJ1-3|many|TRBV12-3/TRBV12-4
TGTGCCAGCAGTTTAGGGACCTTGGTGGCTGGAAACACCATATATTTT
CASSLGTLVAGNTIYF
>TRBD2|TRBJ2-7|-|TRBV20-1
TGCAGTGCTTCCCCGGGACTAGCGGGGCGGGAGCAGTACTTC
CSASPGLAGREQYF
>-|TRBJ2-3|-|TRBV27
TGTGCCAGCAGTTCAAAGGCGGGAACTCGGGATACGCAGTATTTT
CASSSKAGTRDTQYF
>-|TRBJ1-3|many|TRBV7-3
TGTGCCAGCAGCTTAGAAGGTCCGAGCGGAGGAAACACCATATATTTT
CASSLEGPSGGNTIYF
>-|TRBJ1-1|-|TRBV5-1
TGCGCCAGCAGCTTGGCCACGGAAAAAGGAGCTTTCTTT
CASSLATEKGAFF
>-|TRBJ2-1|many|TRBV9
TGTGCCAGCAACCTACTGGAGACTAGTCCCTACAATGAGCAGTTCTTC
CASNLLETSPYNEQFF
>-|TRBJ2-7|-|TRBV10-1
TGCGCCAGCAGTGAGACCAACAGCCCCCACCGCGGCGAGCAGTACTTC
CASSETNSPHRGEQYF
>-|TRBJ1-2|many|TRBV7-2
TGTGCCAGCTCGCCGGGACGAAACTATGGCTACACCTTC
CASSPGRNYGYTF
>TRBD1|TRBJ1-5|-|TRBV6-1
TGTGCCAGCCAGGGGGAGAACAATCAGCCCCAGCATTTT
CASQGENNQPQHF
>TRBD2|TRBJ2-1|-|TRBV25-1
TGTGCCAGCAGTGGCGCGGGAGCGGGCGAAAGTGAGCAGTTCTTC
CASSGAGAGESEQFF